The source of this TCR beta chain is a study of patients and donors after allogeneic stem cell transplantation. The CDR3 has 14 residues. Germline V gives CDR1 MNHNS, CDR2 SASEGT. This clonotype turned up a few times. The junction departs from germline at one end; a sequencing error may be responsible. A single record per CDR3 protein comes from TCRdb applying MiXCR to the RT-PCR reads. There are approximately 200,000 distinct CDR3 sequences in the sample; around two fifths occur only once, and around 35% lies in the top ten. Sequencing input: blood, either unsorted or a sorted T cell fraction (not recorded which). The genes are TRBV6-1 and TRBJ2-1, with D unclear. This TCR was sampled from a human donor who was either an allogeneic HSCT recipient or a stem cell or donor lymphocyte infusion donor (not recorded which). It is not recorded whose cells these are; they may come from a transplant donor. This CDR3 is CASSEYTPLNGQFF. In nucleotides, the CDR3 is TGTGCCAGCAGTGAATATACCCCCCTGAATGGGCAGTTCTTC.